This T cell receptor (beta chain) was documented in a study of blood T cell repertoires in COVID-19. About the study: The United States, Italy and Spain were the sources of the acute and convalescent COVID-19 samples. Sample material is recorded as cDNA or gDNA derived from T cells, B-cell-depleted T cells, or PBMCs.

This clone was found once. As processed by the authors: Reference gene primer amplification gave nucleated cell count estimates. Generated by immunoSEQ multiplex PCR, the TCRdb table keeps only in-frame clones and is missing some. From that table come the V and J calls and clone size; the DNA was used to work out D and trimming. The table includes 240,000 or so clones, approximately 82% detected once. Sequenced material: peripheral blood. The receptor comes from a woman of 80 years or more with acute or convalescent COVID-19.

CDR3 DNA sequence: TGTGCCAGCAGCTTAAATGGTATTCAGGATACGCAGTATTTT. Encoded protein: CASSLNGIQDTQYF. The chain links TRBV7-3 to TRBJ2-3; D gene uncertain. V was pared by 1 base and J by 6 bases, with 11 bases between. This CDR3 is 14 amino acids long. Germline values: CDR1 SGHTA, CDR2 FQGTGA. The variable domain in full, with the rest retrieved from reference TRBV7-3 and TRBJ2-3, is GAGVSQTPSNKVTEKGKYVELRCDPISGHTALYWYRQSLGQGPEFLIYFQGTGAADDSGLPNDRFFAVRPEGSVSTLKIQRTERGDSAVYLCASSLNGIQDTQYFGPGTRLTVL.